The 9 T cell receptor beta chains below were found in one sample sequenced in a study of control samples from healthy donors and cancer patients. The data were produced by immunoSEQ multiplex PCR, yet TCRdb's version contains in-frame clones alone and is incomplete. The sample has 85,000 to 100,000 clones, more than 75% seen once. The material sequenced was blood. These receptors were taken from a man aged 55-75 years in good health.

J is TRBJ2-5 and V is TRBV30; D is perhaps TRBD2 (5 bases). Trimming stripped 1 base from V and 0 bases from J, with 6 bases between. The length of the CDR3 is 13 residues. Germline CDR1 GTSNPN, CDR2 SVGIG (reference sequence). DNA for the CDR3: TGTGCCTGGAGTGCCGGGAACCAAGAGACCCAGTACTTC. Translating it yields CAWSAGNQETQYF.

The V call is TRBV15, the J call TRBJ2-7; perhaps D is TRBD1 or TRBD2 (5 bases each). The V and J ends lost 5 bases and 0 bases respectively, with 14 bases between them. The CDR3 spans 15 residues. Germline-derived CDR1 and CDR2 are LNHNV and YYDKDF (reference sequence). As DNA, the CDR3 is TGTGCCACCAGCCCGGGAACAGGACACTCCTACGAGCAGTACTTC. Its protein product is CATSPGTGHSYEQYF. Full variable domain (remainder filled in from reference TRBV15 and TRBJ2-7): DAMVIQNPRYQVTQFGKPVTLSCSQTLNHNVMYWYQQKSSQAPKLLFHYYDKDFNNEADTPDNFQSRRPNTSFCFLDIRSPGLGDTAMYLCATSPGTGHSYEQYFGPGTRLTVT.

CDR3 residues: CASSEYQGSPSYEQYF. The CDR3 DNA reads as TGTGCCAGCAGTGAATATCAGGGATCCCCCTCCTACGAGCAGTACTTC. The rearrangement uses TRBV6-1 and TRBJ2-7; D may be TRBD1 (5 bases). CDR1 and CDR2 (germline): MNHNS, SASEGT. V lost 2 bases and J 0 bases, leaving 14 bases between the germline ends. The CDR3 length is 16 residues.

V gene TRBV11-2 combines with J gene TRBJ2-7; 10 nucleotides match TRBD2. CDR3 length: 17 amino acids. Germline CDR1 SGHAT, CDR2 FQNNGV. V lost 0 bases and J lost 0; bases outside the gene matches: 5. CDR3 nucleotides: TGTGCCAGCAGCTTAGATTGGCCTAGCGGGGGCTCCTACGAGCAGTACTTC. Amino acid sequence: CASSLDWPSGGSYEQYF.

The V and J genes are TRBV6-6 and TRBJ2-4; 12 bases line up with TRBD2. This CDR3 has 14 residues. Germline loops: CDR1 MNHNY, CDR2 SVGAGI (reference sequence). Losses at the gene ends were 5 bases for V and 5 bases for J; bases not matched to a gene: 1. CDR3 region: CASSRTSGENIQYF. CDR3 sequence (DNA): TGTGCCAGCAGTCGGACTAGCGGGGAAAACATTCAGTACTTC.

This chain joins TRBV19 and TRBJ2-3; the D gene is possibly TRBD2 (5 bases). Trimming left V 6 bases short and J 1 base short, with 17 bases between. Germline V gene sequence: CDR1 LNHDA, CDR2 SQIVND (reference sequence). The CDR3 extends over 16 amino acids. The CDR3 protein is CASSPSRGLRTDTQYF. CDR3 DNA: TGTGCCAGTAGCCCCTCGAGAGGGCTCCGCACAGATACGCAGTATTTT.

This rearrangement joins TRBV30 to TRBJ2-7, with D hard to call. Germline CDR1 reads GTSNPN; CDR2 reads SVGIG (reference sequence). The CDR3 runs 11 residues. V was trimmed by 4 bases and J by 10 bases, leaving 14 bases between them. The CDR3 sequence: CAWIDGVKQYF. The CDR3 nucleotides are TGTGCCTGGATTGATGGAGTCAAACAGTACTTC. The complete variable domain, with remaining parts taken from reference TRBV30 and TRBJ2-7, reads SQTIHQWPATLVQPVGSPLSLECTVEGTSNPNLYWYRQAAGRGLQLLFYSVGIGQISSEVPQNLSASRPQDRQFILSSKKLLLSDSGFYLCAWIDGVKQYFGPGTRLTVT.

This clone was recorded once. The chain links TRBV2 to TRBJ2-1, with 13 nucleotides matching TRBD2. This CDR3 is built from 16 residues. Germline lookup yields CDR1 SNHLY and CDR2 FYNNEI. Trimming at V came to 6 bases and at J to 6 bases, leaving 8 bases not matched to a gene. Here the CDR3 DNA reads TGTGCCAGCAGGGGAACTAGCGGGAGGGACCGCAATGAGCAGTTCTTC. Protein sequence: CASRGTSGRDRNEQFF.

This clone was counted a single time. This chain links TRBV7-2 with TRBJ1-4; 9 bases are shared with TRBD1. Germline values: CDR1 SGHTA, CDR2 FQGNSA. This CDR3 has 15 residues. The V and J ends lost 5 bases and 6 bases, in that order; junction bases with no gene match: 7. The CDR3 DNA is TGTGCCAGCAGCCCGAACAGGGGGCGATATGAAAAACTGTTTTTT. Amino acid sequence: CASSPNRGRYEKLFF. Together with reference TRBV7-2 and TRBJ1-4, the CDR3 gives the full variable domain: GAGVSQSPSNKVTEKGKDVELRCDPISGHTALYWYRQSLGQGLEFLIYFQGNSAPDKSGLPSDRFSAERTGGSVSTLTIQRTQQEDSAVYLCASSPNRGRYEKLFFGSGTQLSVL.